This T cell receptor (beta chain) was documented in a study of human T cells and chemical hapten exposure. Sample time point: pre-sensitization, week 0. Treatment: therapeutic diphenylcyclopropenone sensitization with weekly scalp DPC. The V gene end was trimmed by 5 bases and the J gene end by 9 bases; junction bases not matched to a gene: 15. CDR1 is LNHNV and CDR2 is YYDKDF in the germline V gene (reference sequence). This CDR3 is 16 amino acids long. This clonotype came up many times. Per the original data handling: Counts of TCRs in each sample centred on a median of 95,638 and extended from around 25,000 to 690,000. Each CDR3 protein gets one entry after TCRdb re-called the RACE reads with MiXCR. TCRdb, not the original authors, processed these V and J calls. The sample lists more than 85,000 distinct CDR3 sequences; 8.5% were seen once.

Sequenced material: whole blood, taken in connection with sensitization to the hapten diphenylcyclopropenone (DPC). The rearrangement joins TRBV15 to TRBJ2-2; 7 bases are shared with TRBD2. The TCR originated in a man aged 35 to 55 with alopecia areata. Some clones in this sample may be carry-over from other donors' samples. The CDR3 region is CATSAEGLGGRRELFF. CDR3 nucleotides: TGTGCCACCAGCGCAGAAGGATTGGGCGGGAGACGGGAGCTGTTTTTT.